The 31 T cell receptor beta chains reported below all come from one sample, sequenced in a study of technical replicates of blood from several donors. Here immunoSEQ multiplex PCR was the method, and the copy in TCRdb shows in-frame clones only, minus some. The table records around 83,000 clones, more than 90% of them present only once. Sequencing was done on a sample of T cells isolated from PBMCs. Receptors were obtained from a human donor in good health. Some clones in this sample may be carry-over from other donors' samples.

The CDR3 loop is CASIGGQGWSYEQYF. Written as DNA, the CDR3 is TGTGCCAGCATAGGGGGACAGGGATGGAGCTACGAGCAGTACTTC. The genes are TRBV6-1 and TRBJ2-7; 9 positions agree with TRBD1. V dropped 7 bases and J dropped 3; count of bases not matched to a gene: 10. The CDR3 is 15 residues long. Germline-derived CDR1 and CDR2 are MNHNS and SASEGT.

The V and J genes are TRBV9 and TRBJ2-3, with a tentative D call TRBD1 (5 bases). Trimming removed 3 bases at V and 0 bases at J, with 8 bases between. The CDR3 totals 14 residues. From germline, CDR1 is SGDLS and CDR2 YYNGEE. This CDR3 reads CASSAWGSTDTQYF. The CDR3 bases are TGTGCCAGCAGCGCTTGGGGCAGCACAGATACGCAGTATTTT.

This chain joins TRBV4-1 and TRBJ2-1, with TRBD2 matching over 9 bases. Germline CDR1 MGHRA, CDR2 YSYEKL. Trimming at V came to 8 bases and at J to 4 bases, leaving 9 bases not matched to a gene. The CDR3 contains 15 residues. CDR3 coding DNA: TGCGCCAGCTGTATCGCGGGAGGGCCATACAATGAGCAGTTCTTC. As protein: CASCIAGGPYNEQFF.

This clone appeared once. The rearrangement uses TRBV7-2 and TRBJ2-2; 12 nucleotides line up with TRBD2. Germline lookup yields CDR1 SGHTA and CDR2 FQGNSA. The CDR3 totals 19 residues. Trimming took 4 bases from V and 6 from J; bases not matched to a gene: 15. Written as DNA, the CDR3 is TGTGCCAGCAGCTGGACTAGCGGGGCTGGAATAACAACCGCCGGGGAGCTGTTTTTT. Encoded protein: CASSWTSGAGITTAGELFF.

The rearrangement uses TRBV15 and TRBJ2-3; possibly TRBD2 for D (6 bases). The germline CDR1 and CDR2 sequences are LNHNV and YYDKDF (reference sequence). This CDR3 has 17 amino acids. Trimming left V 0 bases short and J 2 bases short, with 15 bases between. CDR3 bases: TGTGCCACCAGCAGAGAGGGGGGACTTCCATCCACAGATACGCAGTATTTT. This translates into CATSREGGLPSTDTQYF.

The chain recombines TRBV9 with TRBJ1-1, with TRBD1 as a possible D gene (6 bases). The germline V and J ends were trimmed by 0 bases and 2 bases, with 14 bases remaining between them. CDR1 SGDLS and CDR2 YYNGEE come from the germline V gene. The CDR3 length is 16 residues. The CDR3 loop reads CASSVAGRGINTEAFF. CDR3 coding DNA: TGTGCCAGCAGCGTAGCGGGCAGGGGAATTAACACTGAAGCTTTCTTT.

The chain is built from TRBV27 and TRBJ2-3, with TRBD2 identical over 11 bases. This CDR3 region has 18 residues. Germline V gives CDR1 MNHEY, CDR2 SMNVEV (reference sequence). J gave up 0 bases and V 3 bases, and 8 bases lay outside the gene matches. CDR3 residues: CASSLGLADLSSTDTQYF. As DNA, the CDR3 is TGTGCCAGCAGTTTGGGACTAGCGGATCTCTCTAGCACAGATACGCAGTATTTT.

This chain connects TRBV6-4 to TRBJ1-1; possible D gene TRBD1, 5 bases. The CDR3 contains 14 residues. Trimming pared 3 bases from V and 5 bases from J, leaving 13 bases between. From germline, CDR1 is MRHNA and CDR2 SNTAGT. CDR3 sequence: CASSEYGGRTEAFF. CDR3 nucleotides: TGTGCCAGCAGTGAATATGGGGGGAGGACTGAAGCTTTCTTT.

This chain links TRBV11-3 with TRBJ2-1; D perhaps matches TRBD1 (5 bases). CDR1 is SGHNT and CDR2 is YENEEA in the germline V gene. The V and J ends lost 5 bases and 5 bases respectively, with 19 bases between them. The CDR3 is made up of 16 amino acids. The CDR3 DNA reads TGTGCCAGCAGCGCGTGGACAATTGCCAACAACAATGAGCAGTTCTTC. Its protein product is CASSAWTIANNNEQFF. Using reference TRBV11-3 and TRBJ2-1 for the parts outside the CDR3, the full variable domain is EAGVVQSPRYKIIEKKQPVAFWCNPISGHNTLYWYLQNLGQGPELLIRYENEEAVDDSQLPKDRFSAERLKGVDSTLKIQPAELGDSAVYLCASSAWTIANNNEQFFGPGTRLTVL.

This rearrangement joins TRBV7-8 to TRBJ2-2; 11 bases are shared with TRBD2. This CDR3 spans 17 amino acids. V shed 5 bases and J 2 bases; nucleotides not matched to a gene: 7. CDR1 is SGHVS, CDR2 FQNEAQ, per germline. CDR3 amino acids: CASSVQTSGINTGELFF. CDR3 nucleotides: TGTGCCAGCAGCGTCCAGACTAGCGGGATAAACACCGGGGAGCTGTTTTTT.

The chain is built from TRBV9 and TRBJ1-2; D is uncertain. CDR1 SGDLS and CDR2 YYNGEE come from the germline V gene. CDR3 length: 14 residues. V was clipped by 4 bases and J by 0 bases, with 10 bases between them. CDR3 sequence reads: CASSTSGPNYGYTF. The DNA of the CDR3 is TGTGCCAGCAGCACAAGCGGCCCTAACTATGGCTACACCTTC.

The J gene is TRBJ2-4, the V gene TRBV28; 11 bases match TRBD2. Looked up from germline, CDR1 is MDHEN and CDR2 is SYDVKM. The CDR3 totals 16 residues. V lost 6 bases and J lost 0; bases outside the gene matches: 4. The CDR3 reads CASSYSGREAKNIQYF. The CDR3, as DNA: TGTGCCAGCAGCTATAGCGGGAGGGAAGCCAAAAACATTCAGTACTTC.

The CDR3 loop reads CASTRASRTDTQYF. In DNA form, the CDR3 reads TGTGCCAGCACCCGGGCTAGCCGAACAGATACGCAGTATTTT. The chain uses TRBV6-1 and TRBJ2-3, with D possibly being TRBD2 (5 bases). Germline V gives CDR1 MNHNS, CDR2 SASEGT. The V end was cut by 7 bases, the J end by 3 bases, with 14 bases between. The CDR3 length is 14 residues.

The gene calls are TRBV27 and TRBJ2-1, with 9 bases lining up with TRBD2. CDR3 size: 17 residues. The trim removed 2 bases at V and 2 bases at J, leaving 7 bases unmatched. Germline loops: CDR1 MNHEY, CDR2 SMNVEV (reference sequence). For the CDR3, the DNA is TGTGCCAGCAGTTTAGCGGGGGGGGTAGGCCCCTACAATGAGCAGTTCTTC. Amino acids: CASSLAGGVGPYNEQFF.

This CDR3 is CASSQDFSYNEQFF. CDR3 DNA sequence: TGTGCCAGCAGCCAGGACTTCTCCTACAATGAGCAGTTCTTC. The chain couples TRBV7-9 to TRBJ2-1, with D maybe TRBD2 (5 bases). The CDR3 is 14 residues long. In germline, CDR1 is SEHNR, CDR2 FQNEAQ (reference sequence). The V end lost 5 bases, the J end lost 0 bases, and 8 bases lay between the germline ends. Full variable domain (outside the CDR3, taken from reference TRBV7-9 and TRBJ2-1): DTGVSQNPRHKITKRGQNVTFRCDPISEHNRLYWYRQTLGQGPEFLTYFQNEAQLEKSRLLSDRFSAERPKGSFSTLEIQRTEQGDSAMYLCASSQDFSYNEQFFGPGTRLTVL.

The CDR3 loop is CASSQGDRGSYEQYF. CDR3 sequence (DNA): TGCGCCAGCAGCCAAGGCGACAGGGGTTCCTACGAGCAGTACTTC. The chain employs TRBV4-3 and TRBJ2-7, with 8 bases identical to TRBD1. The junction had 3 bases not matched to a gene; V was cut back by 1 base and J by 1 base. Germline V gene lookup returns CDR1 LGHNA and CDR2 YSLEER. The CDR3 contains 15 residues.

In DNA form, the CDR3 reads TGTGCCAGCAGTTACAAAGAGGCCTCTGGAAACACCATATATTTT. This sequence encodes CASSYKEASGNTIYF. The chain has TRBV6-6 and TRBJ1-3, with no clear D. Germline assignment: CDR1 MNHNY and CDR2 SVGAGI (reference sequence). Trimming left V 2 bases short and J 0 bases short, with 8 bases between. This CDR3 comprises 15 residues.

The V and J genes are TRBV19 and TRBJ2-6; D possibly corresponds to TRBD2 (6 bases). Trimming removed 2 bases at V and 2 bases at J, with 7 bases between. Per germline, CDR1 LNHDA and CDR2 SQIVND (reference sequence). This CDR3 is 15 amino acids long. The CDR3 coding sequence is TGTGCCAGTAGTATACGGAGGGCTGGGGCCAACGTCCTGACTTTC. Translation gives CASSIRRAGANVLTF.

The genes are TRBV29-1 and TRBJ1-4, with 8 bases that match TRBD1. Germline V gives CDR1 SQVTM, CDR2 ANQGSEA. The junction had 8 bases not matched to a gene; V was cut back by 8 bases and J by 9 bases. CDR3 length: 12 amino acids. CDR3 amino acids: CSCRQGAQKLFF. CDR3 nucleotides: TGCAGCTGCAGGCAGGGGGCGCAAAAACTGTTTTTT.

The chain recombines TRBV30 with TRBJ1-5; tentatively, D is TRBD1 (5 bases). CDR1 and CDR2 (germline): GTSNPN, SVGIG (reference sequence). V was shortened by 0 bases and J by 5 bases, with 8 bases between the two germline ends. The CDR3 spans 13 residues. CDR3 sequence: CAWSVSGDQPQHF. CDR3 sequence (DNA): TGTGCCTGGAGTGTATCGGGGGATCAGCCCCAGCATTTT.

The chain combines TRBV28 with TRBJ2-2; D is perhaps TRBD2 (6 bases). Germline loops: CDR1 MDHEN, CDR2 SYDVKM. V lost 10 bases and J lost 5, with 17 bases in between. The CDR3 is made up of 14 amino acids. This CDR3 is CATAAGSGTGELFF. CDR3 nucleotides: TGTGCCACCGCCGCGGGAAGTGGGACCGGGGAGCTGTTTTTT.

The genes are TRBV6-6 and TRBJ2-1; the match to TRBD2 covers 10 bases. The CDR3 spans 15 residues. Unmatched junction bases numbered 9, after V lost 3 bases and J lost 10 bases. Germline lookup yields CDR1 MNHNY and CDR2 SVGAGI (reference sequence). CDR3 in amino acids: CASSYLASGSDEQFF. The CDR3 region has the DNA TGTGCCAGCAGTTATTTGGCTAGCGGGAGTGACGAGCAGTTCTTC.

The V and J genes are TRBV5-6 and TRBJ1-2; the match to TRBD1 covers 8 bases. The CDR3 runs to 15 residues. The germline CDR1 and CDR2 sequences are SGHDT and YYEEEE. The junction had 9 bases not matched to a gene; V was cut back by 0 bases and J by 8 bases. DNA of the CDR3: TGTGCCAGCAGCTTGGCCTTAATGACAGGGGAGGGCTACACCTTC. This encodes CASSLALMTGEGYTF.

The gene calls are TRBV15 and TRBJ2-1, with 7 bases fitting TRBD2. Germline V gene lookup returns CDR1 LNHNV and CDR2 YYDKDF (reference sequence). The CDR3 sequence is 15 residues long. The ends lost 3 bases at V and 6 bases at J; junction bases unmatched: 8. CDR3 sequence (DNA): TGTGCCACCAGCAGGGGCGGCGGGAGAGTCAATGAGCAGTTCTTC. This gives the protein CATSRGGGRVNEQFF.

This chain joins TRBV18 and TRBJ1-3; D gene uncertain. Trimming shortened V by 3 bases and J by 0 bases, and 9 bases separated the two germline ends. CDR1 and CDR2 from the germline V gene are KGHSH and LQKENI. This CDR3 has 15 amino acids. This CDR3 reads CASSPAVNSGNTIYF. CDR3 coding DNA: TGTGCCAGCTCACCTGCAGTGAACTCTGGAAACACCATATATTTT.

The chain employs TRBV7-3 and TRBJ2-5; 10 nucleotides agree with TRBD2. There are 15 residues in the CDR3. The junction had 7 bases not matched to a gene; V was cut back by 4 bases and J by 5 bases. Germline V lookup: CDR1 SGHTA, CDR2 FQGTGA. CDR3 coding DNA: TGTGCCAGCAGCTCTCTAGCGGGAGTGGGGGAGACCCAGTACTTC. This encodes CASSSLAGVGETQYF.

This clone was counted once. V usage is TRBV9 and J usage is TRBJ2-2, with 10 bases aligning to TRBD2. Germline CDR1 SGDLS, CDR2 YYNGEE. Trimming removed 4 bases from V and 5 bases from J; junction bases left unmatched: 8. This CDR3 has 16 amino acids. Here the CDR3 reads CASSPLAGDRTGELFF. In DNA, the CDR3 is TGTGCCAGCAGCCCCCTAGCGGGAGATCGTACCGGGGAGCTGTTTTTT.

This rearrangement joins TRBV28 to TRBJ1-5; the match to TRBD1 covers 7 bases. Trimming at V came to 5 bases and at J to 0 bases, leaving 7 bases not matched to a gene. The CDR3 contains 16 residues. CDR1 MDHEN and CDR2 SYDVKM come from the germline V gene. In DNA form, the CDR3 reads TGTGCCAGCAGTGGGGACAGCCTATATAGCAATCAGCCCCAGCATTTT. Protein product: CASSGDSLYSNQPQHF.

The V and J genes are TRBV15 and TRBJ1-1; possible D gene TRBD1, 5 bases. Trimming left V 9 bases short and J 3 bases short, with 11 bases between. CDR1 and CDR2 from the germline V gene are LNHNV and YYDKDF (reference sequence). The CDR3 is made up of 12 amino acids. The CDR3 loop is CATRQWDTEAFF. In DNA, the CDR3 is TGTGCCACTCGACAGTGGGACACTGAAGCTTTCTTT.

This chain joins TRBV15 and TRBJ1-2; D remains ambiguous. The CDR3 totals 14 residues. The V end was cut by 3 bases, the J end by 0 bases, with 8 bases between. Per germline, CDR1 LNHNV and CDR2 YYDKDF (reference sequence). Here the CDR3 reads CATSRNSPNYGYTF. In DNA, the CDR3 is TGTGCCACCAGCAGGAACAGTCCTAACTATGGCTACACCTTC.

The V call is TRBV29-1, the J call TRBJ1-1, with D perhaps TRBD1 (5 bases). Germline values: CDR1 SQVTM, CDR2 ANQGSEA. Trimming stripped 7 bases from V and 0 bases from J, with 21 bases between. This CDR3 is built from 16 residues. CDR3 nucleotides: TGCAGCGGGGTGGGACGGAGCGGGTTCATGAACACTGAAGCTTTCTTT. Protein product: CSGVGRSGFMNTEAFF.